The 19 T cell receptor beta chains below come from one sample, sequenced in a study of blood T cell repertoires in COVID-19 (dated by TCRdb to the early 2020s). The library came from the immunoSEQ multiplex PCR assay. Entries here come from immuneACCESS through TCRdb and include only in-frame sequences with V and J called. Some clones fail to appear in such tables; in the studies checked, an unresolved V gene covers under half of the shortfall, and the cause of the remainder is unknown. The sample contains about 400,000 clones, more than 75% of them found a single time. The ten most abundant clones make up approximately 1% of the sample. The specimen sequenced was PBMCs or T cells enriched from blood (not recorded which). The receptors were sampled from a woman in her thirties with acute COVID-19.

The gene calls are TRBV29-1 and TRBJ1-2; no clear D gene. The CDR3 contains 11 residues. From germline, CDR1 is SQVTM and CDR2 ANQGSEA. Deletions cut 6 bases from V and 4 bases from J, with 9 bases between. The CDR3 DNA reads TGCAGCGTGATGGCTTCCTATGGCTACACCTTC. It codes for CSVMASYGYTF.

The chain combines TRBV21-1 with TRBJ2-5; the table names TRBD1, a call not compared with the DNA. TRBV21-1 is an annotated pseudogene. CDR3 length: 14 residues. Here the CDR3 reads CASSRRDRVETQYF. Here the CDR3 DNA reads TGTGCCAGCAGCAGAAGGGACAGGGTAGAGACCCAGTACTTC.

The chain joins TRBV14 to TRBJ1-1; 7 bases agree with TRBD1. Germline V gene lookup returns CDR1 SGHDN and CDR2 FVKESK. The CDR3 spans 15 residues. The J segment lost 0 bases and the V segment lost 5 bases, leaving 6 bases of the junction unmatched. The CDR3 loop is CASSTRTGMNTEAFF. The CDR3 DNA follows: TGTGCCAGCAGCACCCGGACAGGAATGAACACTGAAGCTTTCTTT.

This chain joins TRBV19 and TRBJ1-4; tentative D call: TRBD1 (6 bases). Trimming left V 3 bases short and J 4 bases short, with 18 bases between. Germline values: CDR1 LNHDA, CDR2 SQIVND (reference sequence). The CDR3 spans 17 residues. CDR3 sequence reads: CASSIKFIGQLNEKLFF. In DNA, the CDR3 is TGTGCCAGTAGTATCAAATTTATAGGACAGCTTAATGAAAAACTGTTTTTT.

The gene calls are TRBV4-1 and TRBJ2-7; 7 bases map to TRBD2. J gave up 2 bases and V 0 bases, and 1 base lay outside the gene matches. CDR3 length equals 14 residues. Looked up from germline, CDR1 is MGHRA and CDR2 is YSYEKL. This CDR3 is CASSQDAGAYEQYF. The CDR3 nucleotides read TGCGCCAGCAGCCAAGACGCGGGGGCCTACGAGCAGTACTTC.

The gene calls are TRBV7-3 and TRBJ1-1, with TRBD1 as a possible D gene (6 bases). Germline V CDR1 and CDR2: SGHTA, FQGTGA. The CDR3 runs to 14 residues. The V end lost 6 bases, the J end lost 4 bases, and 15 bases lay between the germline ends. CDR3 amino acids: CASSPGGASTEAFF. CDR3 DNA: TGTGCCAGCAGTCCGGGGGGCGCGTCCACTGAAGCTTTCTTT.

This chain links TRBV6-1 with TRBJ1-4; TRBD1 matches 9 bases. The CDR3 is made up of 16 amino acids. V shed 4 bases, J shed 7 bases, and the junction held 10 bases outside the gene matches. Germline lookup yields CDR1 MNHNS and CDR2 SASEGT. As DNA, the CDR3 is TGTGCCAGCAGTGGAAATCCGGGACAGGGAAGTGAAAAACTGTTTTTT. The encoded protein is CASSGNPGQGSEKLFF.

This clone was detected only once. The chain carries TRBV3-1 (or the pseudogene TRBV3-2) and TRBJ2-7, with 9 bases fitting TRBD1. The V gene's germline CDR1 is LGHDT and CDR2 YNNKEL (reference sequence). The trim removed 1 base at V and 6 bases at J, leaving 10 bases unmatched. The CDR3 totals 16 residues. The CDR3 DNA reads TGTGCCAGCAGCCAAGGAGGTAGGAACAGGGGGCGCGAGCAGTACTTC. Translated, it gives CASSQGGRNRGREQYF.

The chain has TRBV4-2 and TRBJ2-3, with 12 bases fitting TRBD2. V shed 0 bases, J shed 9 bases, and the junction held 7 bases outside the gene matches. Germline CDR1 is LGHNA and CDR2 is YNFKEQ. This CDR3 is built from 16 residues. The CDR3 protein is CASSQEASGGAGTQYF. The CDR3 DNA is TGTGCCAGCAGCCAAGAGGCTAGCGGGGGGGCCGGGACGCAGTATTTT.

V usage is TRBV7-3 and J usage is TRBJ2-1; 8 bases agree with TRBD2. The germline V gene encodes CDR1 SGHTA and CDR2 FQGTGA. The V gene end was trimmed by 5 bases and the J gene end by 0 bases; junction bases not matched to a gene: 6. The CDR3 loop spans 16 amino acids. CDR3 protein: CASSLLGGASYNEQFF. DNA of the CDR3: TGTGCCAGCAGCCTCCTCGGGGGGGCCTCCTACAATGAGCAGTTCTTC.

V is TRBV5-1 and J is TRBJ2-3, with 7 bases identical to TRBD1. From germline, CDR1 is SGHRS and CDR2 YFSETQ. The CDR3 is 16 amino acids. V shed 4 bases and J 0 bases; nucleotides not matched to a gene: 8. The DNA of the CDR3 is TGCGCCAGCAGCCTTCCCGGGACAGCTAGCACAGATACGCAGTATTTT. Residues: CASSLPGTASTDTQYF. Supplemented by reference TRBV5-1 and TRBJ2-3, the full variable domain reads KAGVTQTPRYLIKTRGQQVTLSCSPISGHRSVSWYQQTPGQGLQFLFEYFSETQRNKGNFPGRFSGRQFSNSRSEMNVSTLELGDSALYLCASSLPGTASTDTQYFGPGTRLTVL.

The chain employs TRBV4-1 and TRBJ2-2; weak D call: TRBD1 (6 bases). With 2 bases removed from V and 1 base from J, the gap between germline ends came to 11 bases. This CDR3 is 16 amino acids long. Germline lookup yields CDR1 MGHRA and CDR2 YSYEKL. CDR3 protein: CASSQSNRVNTGELFF. For the CDR3, the DNA is TGCGCCAGCAGCCAAAGTAACAGGGTGAACACCGGGGAGCTGTTTTTT.

The DNA for the CDR3 is TGTGCCAGCAAGGGGGGGCAGGGTAATGAAAAACTGTTTTTT. Amino acids: CASKGGQGNEKLFF. V gene TRBV2 combines with J gene TRBJ1-4; the D gene is possibly TRBD1 (6 bases). Deletions cut 7 bases from V and 4 bases from J, with 13 bases between. In germline, CDR1 is SNHLY, CDR2 FYNNEI. This CDR3 is 14 amino acids long.

V and J are TRBV7-2 and TRBJ1-5; D may be TRBD1 (5 bases). This CDR3 region has 13 residues. The V end was cut by 3 bases, the J end by 9 bases, with 12 bases between. Germline loops: CDR1 SGHTA, CDR2 FQGNSA. This chain's CDR3 is CASSLGPPRPQHF. The CDR3 bases are TGTGCCAGCAGCTTGGGGCCACCCCGGCCCCAGCATTTT.

This chain uses TRBV7-2 with TRBJ1-5; 12 bases line up with TRBD1. The germline CDR1 and CDR2 sequences are SGHTA and FQGNSA. This CDR3 is 14 amino acids long. Unmatched junction bases numbered 5, after V lost 5 bases and J lost 9 bases. The CDR3 DNA is TGTGCCAGCAGCCCCGGGACAGGGGGCGCGCCCCAGCATTTT. Amino acids: CASSPGTGGAPQHF.

The CDR3 loop is CASSYSGQGRNTIYF. DNA for the CDR3: TGTGCCAGCAGTTACTCGGGACAGGGGCGGAACACCATATATTTT. The chain couples TRBV6-5 to TRBJ1-3; 10 nucleotides match TRBD1. Per the germline V gene, CDR1 is MNHEY and CDR2 is SVGAGI. V was clipped by 0 bases and J by 7 bases; unmatched bases: 3. The CDR3 has 15 amino acids.

The table lists this clone with a few counts. The chain is built from TRBV5-1 and TRBJ2-7; the match to TRBD1 covers 8 bases. Germline values: CDR1 SGHRS, CDR2 YFSETQ. J was trimmed by 3 bases and V by 2 bases; bases with no gene match: 7. CDR3 length: 15 residues. Here the CDR3 DNA reads TGCGCCAGCAGCTTAGCAGGGGGCCTCAACTACGAGCAGTACTTC. Amino acid sequence: CASSLAGGLNYEQYF.

Here the CDR3 DNA reads TGTGCCAGCAGCTTAGCGATCTCAGCTAACTATGGCTACACCTTC. This encodes CASSLAISANYGYTF. The rearrangement joins TRBV7-9 to TRBJ1-2; D call uncertain. The CDR3 covers 15 residues. V was trimmed by 0 bases and J by 0 bases, leaving 8 bases between them. CDR1 and CDR2 from the germline V gene are SEHNR and FQNEAQ (reference sequence).

This chain links TRBV7-8 with TRBJ1-1; tentative D call: TRBD1 (6 bases). Looked up from germline, CDR1 is SGHVS and CDR2 is FQNEAQ. The CDR3 is made up of 16 amino acids. Between the trimmed V and J ends, which lost 4 bases and 6 bases, there was a span of 21 bases. DNA of the CDR3: TGTGCCAGCAGCTCCCAAACTTCTCACAGGGATCCTGAAGCTTTCTTT. Protein product: CASSSQTSHRDPEAFF.